This T cell receptor beta chain was sequenced in a study of memory CD4+ T cells and cytomegalovirus serostatus. Whole-study findings and limits: Repertoires predicted CMV serostatus with median bootstrapped AUC of about 0.96.

The sort gate was single viable CD3+CD4+CD8-CD45RO+ cells for memory CD4+ T cells. For this clone: Its specificity is not known.

Study processing details: Out-of-frame sequences were removed, leaving 2,000,000 or so distinct TCRbeta sequences. Clones were read by immunoSEQ multiplex PCR, and TCRdb kept only the in-frame ones, dropping some. That table gives V, J and clone size, and the DNA gave D and trimming. The profile covers just under 40,000 clones, with about three quarters appearing a single time and about 0.8% taken by the ten largest. The V end lost 2 bases, the J end lost 7 bases, and 8 bases lay between the germline ends. CDR3 length: 12 amino acids. Germline CDR1 and CDR2: LNHDA and SQIVND (reference sequence). The source is an adult in good health and CMV-seronegative. This chain connects TRBV19 to TRBJ1-2, with D possibly matching TRBD1 (6 bases). The sequenced sample was memory CD4+ T cells from blood. The CDR3 DNA is TGTGCCAGTAGTATACAGGGGATTGGCTACACCTTC. Translated: CASSIQGIGYTF.